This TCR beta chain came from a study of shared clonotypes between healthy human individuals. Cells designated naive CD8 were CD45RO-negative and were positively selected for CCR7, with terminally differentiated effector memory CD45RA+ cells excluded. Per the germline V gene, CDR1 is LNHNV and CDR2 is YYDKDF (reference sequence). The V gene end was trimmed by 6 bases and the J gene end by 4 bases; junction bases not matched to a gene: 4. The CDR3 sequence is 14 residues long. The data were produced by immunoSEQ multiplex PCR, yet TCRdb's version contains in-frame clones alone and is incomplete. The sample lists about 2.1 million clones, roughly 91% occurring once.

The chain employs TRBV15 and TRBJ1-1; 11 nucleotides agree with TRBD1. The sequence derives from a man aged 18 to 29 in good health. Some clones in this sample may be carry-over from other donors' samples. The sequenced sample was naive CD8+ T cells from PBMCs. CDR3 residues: CATSAGTGGTEAFF. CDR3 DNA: TGTGCCACCAGTGCCGGGACAGGGGGCACTGAAGCTTTCTTT. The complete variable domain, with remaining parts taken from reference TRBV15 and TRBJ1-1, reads DAMVIQNPRYQVTQFGKPVTLSCSQTLNHNVMYWYQQKSSQAPKLLFHYYDKDFNNEADTPDNFQSRRPNTSFCFLDIRSPGLGDTAMYLCATSAGTGGTEAFFGQGTRLTVV.